The clone carrying this T cell receptor beta chain came up many times. Germline V gives CDR1 SGHRS, CDR2 YFSETQ. This CDR3 spans 14 amino acids. The V end was cut by 0 bases, the J end by 3 bases, with 9 bases between. These data are taken from a study of identical twins. TCRdb re-called the 5' RACE reads with MiXCR, one entry per CDR3 protein. The sample shows some 600,000 distinct CDR3 sequences, about 7% of them seen only once. The data also belong to a second study, concerning yellow fever vaccine responses in identical twins.

The sequencing input was PBMCs. This sequence joins TRBV5-1 and TRBJ1-1; D is unclear. This receptor was identified in a woman aged 18-35 years in good health. The CDR3, as DNA: TGCGCCAGCAGCTTGGGTGGGGTGGACACTGAAGCTTTCTTT. Translating gives CASSLGGVDTEAFF. The full variable domain, with the rest looked up from reference TRBV5-1 and TRBJ1-1, is KAGVTQTPRYLIKTRGQQVTLSCSPISGHRSVSWYQQTPGQGLQFLFEYFSETQRNKGNFPGRFSGRQFSNSRSEMNVSTLELGDSALYLCASSLGGVDTEAFFGQGTRLTVV.